This TCR beta chain was observed in a study of blood T cell repertoires in COVID-19. Overall study: The analysed material was cDNA or gDNA that came from T cells, B-cell-depleted T cells, or PBMCs.

Measured with immunoSEQ multiplex PCR; TCRdb has only the in-frame clones, and not every one. The sample shows hundreds of thousands of clones, approximately 90% of them seen only once. In terms of age and location, participants ranged from roughly 18 to 90 years and lived in around 22 US areas. Participants were placed into cohorts based on the clinical history they reported. Recovered status in Cohort 3 required two negative PCRs, clearance, or symptom resolution. The CDR3 has 15 amino acids. Trimming shortened V by 3 bases and J by 0 bases, and 12 bases separated the two germline ends. Germline assignment: CDR1 DFQATT and CDR2 SNEGSKA (reference sequence).

Input material: PBMCs or T cells enriched from blood (not recorded which). The genes are TRBV20-1 and TRBJ1-5, with D possibly being TRBD1 (6 bases). The TCR sequence derives from a woman aged 45-59 years who had recovered from COVID-19. The CDR3 spells CSASLRGLSNQPQHF. The CDR3 nucleotides read TGCAGTGCTAGTCTCAGGGGCCTTAGCAATCAGCCCCAGCATTTT.